Each of the 10 T cell receptor beta chains below was sequenced from the same sample in a study of blood T cell repertoires in COVID-19. Only in-frame clones appear in the TCRdb table, and some are missing; sequencing was by immunoSEQ multiplex PCR. The data contain about 80,000 clones, about four fifths of them singletons. The specimen sequenced was peripheral blood. All receptors come from a woman between 65 and 79 years old with acute or convalescent COVID-19.

The rearrangement uses TRBV5-6 and TRBJ2-3, with TRBD2 matching over 8 bases. Germline CDR1 is SGHDT and CDR2 is YYEEEE. CDR3 length: 17 residues. The V gene end was trimmed by 2 bases and the J gene end by 1 base; junction bases not matched to a gene: 9. The CDR3 DNA is TGTGCCAGCAGCTTATGCAGCGGGAGCGATTGCACAGATACGCAGTATTTT. Protein product: CASSLCSGSDCTDTQYF.

The V call is TRBV24-1, the J call TRBJ2-7; 7 bases agree with TRBD1. The CDR3 runs to 15 residues. The germline V gene has CDR1 KGHDR and CDR2 SFDVKD. J lost 5 bases, V lost 3 bases, and 9 bases had no gene match. The chain's CDR3 is CATSDPRLTGNEQYF. Written as DNA, the CDR3 is TGTGCCACCAGTGATCCCCGATTGACAGGGAACGAGCAGTACTTC.

This chain's CDR3 is CATNSGSATGELFF. The CDR3 DNA reads TGTGCCACCAATAGCGGCAGCGCCACCGGGGAGCTGTTTTTT. J is TRBJ2-2 and V is TRBV24-1; perhaps TRBD2 as D (6 bases). Trimming took 8 bases from V and 4 from J, leaving 13 bases between them. This CDR3 contains 14 residues. Germline V gene data show CDR1 as KGHDR and CDR2 as SFDVKD.

This chain joins TRBV3-1 (or the pseudogene TRBV3-2) and TRBJ2-2; TRBD2 matches at 12 bases. V shed 2 bases and J 4 bases; nucleotides not matched to a gene: 2. CDR1 LGHDT and CDR2 YNNKEL come from the germline V gene (reference sequence). The CDR3 is 16 amino acids. The CDR3 region is CASSQLAGGATGELFF. The DNA for the CDR3 is TGTGCCAGCAGCCAACTAGCGGGAGGGGCCACCGGGGAGCTGTTTTTT.

The chain uses TRBV9 and TRBJ1-6; TRBD1 matches 10 bases. CDR1 and CDR2 from the germline V gene are SGDLS and YYNGEE. The CDR3 has 14 residues. V dropped 2 bases and J dropped 8; count of bases not matched to a gene: 1. This CDR3 reads CASSVGQGDSPLHF. The CDR3 DNA follows: TGTGCCAGCAGCGTTGGACAGGGGGATTCACCCCTCCACTTT.

The chain employs TRBV3-1 (or the pseudogene TRBV3-2) and TRBJ1-4; D may be TRBD1 (6 bases). Trimming stripped 1 base from V and 3 bases from J, with 9 bases between. This CDR3 region has 15 residues. Per germline, CDR1 LGHDT and CDR2 YNNKEL (reference sequence). DNA of the CDR3: TGTGCCAGCAGCCAAGCGGCAGGGGCTAATGAAAAACTGTTTTTT. This codes for CASSQAAGANEKLFF.

This clone was detected once. This chain uses TRBV2 with TRBJ2-2; D is unclear. V shed 3 bases and J shed 4 bases, with 12 bases lying between them. The CDR3 is made up of 15 amino acids. Germline lookup yields CDR1 SNHLY and CDR2 FYNNEI. CDR3 region: CASSDVPLITGELFF. The CDR3 DNA reads as TGTGCCAGCAGTGATGTGCCCCTAATCACCGGGGAGCTGTTTTTT.

This clone was observed once. The genes are TRBV2 and TRBJ1-3; 8 bases agree with TRBD1. CDR3 length equals 15 residues. V gave up 8 bases and J gave up 0 bases; unmatched junction bases: 6. The germline gives CDR1 SNHLY, CDR2 FYNNEI. CDR3 nucleotides: TGTGCCAGCGTCGCGACAGGGGCCTCTGGAAACACCATATATTTT. It yields the protein CASVATGASGNTIYF.

This clone was observed once. The V call is TRBV9, the J call TRBJ2-1, with TRBD2 matching 9 bases. This CDR3 spans 15 amino acids. The trim removed 3 bases at V and 5 bases at J, leaving 6 bases unmatched. Germline V gene lookup returns CDR1 SGDLS and CDR2 YYNGEE. As DNA, the CDR3 is TGTGCCAGCAGCGCGTTAGCGGGAGCGAACAATGAGCAGTTCTTC. Protein: CASSALAGANNEQFF.

This chain links TRBV5-1 with TRBJ1-1, with D uncertain. The V end lost 2 bases, the J end lost 2 bases, and 7 bases lay between the germline ends. The germline gives CDR1 SGHRS, CDR2 YFSETQ. This CDR3 is 13 amino acids long. This CDR3 reads CASSLEGNTEAFF. In DNA form, the CDR3 reads TGCGCCAGCAGCTTAGAGGGTAACACTGAAGCTTTCTTT.